What follows describes a single TCR beta chain. What it binds is unknown. This entry comes from a study of shared clonotypes between healthy human individuals. The study, taken as a whole, reports: Across several donors, naive CD4 shared 4.5% to 6%, naive CD8 more than 3%, memory CD4 roughly 2.2%, memory CD8 about 0.38%.

The table came from immunoSEQ multiplex PCR; TCRdb's copy has only in-frame clones and leaves some out. The profile shows approximately 640,000 clones, about 90% of them singletons. Germline V CDR1 and CDR2: SGHRS, YFSETQ. The CDR3 has 16 amino acids. Unmatched junction bases numbered 10, after V lost 4 bases and J lost 3 bases. This receptor was identified in a man aged 18 to 35 in good health. Some clones in this sample may be carry-over from other donors' samples. This chain uses TRBV5-1 with TRBJ2-7, with 10 nucleotides matching TRBD2. The sample comprised memory CD8+ T cells from PBMCs. Subset here: CD45RO+ cells pooled with CCR7-negative TemRA cells. This CDR3 is CASSTWTSGGRYEQYF. DNA for the CDR3: TGCGCCAGCAGCACCTGGACTAGCGGAGGTCGCTACGAGCAGTACTTC.